This T cell receptor (beta chain) was obtained from a study of T cell responses to AZD1222 COVID-19 vaccine. Generated by immunoSEQ multiplex PCR, the TCRdb table keeps only in-frame clones and is missing some. The data show about 110,000 clones, nearly 90% seen once. Details on this clone: Its specificity is not known.

The length of the CDR3 is 16 residues. Trimming cost V 1 base and J 0 bases, with 9 bases left between them. CDR1 and CDR2 (germline): MNHEY, SVGAGI. Findings and limits, study-wide: Among those given AZD1222, only 6 or 7 were seropositive at baseline.

The source material was peripheral blood, sampled 28 days after the second AZD1222 dose. This receptor was obtained from an adult who received the AZD1222 COVID-19 vaccine. This sequence joins TRBV6-5 and TRBJ1-4; no definite D call. The CDR3 sequence: CASSYWQASTNEKLFF. In DNA, the CDR3 is TGTGCCAGCAGTTACTGGCAGGCTTCAACTAATGAAAAACTGTTTTTT.